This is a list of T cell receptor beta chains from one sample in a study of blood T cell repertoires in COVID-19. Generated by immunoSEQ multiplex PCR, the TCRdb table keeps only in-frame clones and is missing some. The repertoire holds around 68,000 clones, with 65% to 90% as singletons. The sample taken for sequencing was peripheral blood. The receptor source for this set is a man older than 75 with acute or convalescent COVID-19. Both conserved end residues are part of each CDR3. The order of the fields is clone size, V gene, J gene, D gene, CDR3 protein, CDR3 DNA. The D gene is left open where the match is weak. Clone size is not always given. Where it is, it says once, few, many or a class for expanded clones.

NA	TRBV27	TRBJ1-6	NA	CASRNPGVRGVDSPLHF	TGTGCCAGCAGGAACCCAGGCGTCCGGGGGGTAGATTCACCCCTCCACTTT
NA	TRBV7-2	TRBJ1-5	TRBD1	CASSRTGYQPQHF	TGTGCCAGCAGCCGGACAGGGTATCAGCCCCAGCATTTT
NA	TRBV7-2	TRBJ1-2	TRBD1	CASSLGSGGNYGYTF	TGTGCCAGCAGCTTAGGTTCAGGGGGCAACTATGGCTACACCTTC
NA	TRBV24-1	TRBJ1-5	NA	CATSPGTGPQHF	TGTGCCACCAGTCCAGGCACAGGGCCCCAGCATTTT
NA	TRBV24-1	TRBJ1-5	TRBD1	CATSGPGGYQPQHF	TGTGCCACCAGTGGCCCAGGGGGATATCAGCCCCAGCATTTT
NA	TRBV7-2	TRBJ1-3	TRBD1	CASSLDRGSTIYF	TGTGCCAGCAGCCTGGACAGGGGTAGCACCATATATTTT
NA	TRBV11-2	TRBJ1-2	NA	CASSLGAGSPVYTF	TGTGCCAGCAGTCTAGGGGCAGGTTCCCCCGTCTACACCTTC
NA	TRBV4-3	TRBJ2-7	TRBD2	CASSQRAEASGSYEQYF	TGCGCCAGCAGCCAAAGAGCAGAGGCTAGCGGGAGCTACGAGCAGTACTTC
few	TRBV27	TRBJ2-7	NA	CASKIKGDTGGF	TGTGCCAGCAAAATTAAAGGGGACACCGGAGGCTTC
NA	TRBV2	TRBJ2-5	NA	CASRNTGLETQYF	TGTGCCAGCAGGAACACAGGGCTGGAGACCCAGTACTTC
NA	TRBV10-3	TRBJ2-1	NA	CAIRGTAEQFF	TGTGCCATCAGGGGGACTGCCGAGCAGTTCTTC
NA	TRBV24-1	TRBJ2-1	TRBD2	CATSDLDGLAGANEQFF	TGTGCCACCAGTGATTTGGACGGACTAGCGGGGGCCAATGAGCAGTTCTTC
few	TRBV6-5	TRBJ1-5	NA	CASRVTGSQPQHF	TGTGCCAGCAGAGTTACAGGGAGTCAGCCCCAGCATTTT
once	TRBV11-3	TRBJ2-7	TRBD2	CASSQRDYEQYF	TGTGCCAGCAGCCAGCGGGACTACGAGCAGTACTTC
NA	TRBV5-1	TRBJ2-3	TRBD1	CASSLDRGLGDTQYF	TGCGCCAGCAGCTTGGACAGGGGATTGGGGGATACGCAGTATTTT
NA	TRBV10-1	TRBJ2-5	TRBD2	CASSGGGSGQETQYF	TGCGCCAGCAGTGGAGGCGGGAGCGGCCAAGAGACCCAGTACTTC
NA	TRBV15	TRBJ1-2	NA	CATSREATGTIRYGYTF	TGTGCCACCAGCAGAGAAGCCACAGGGACTATTCGCTATGGCTACACCTTC
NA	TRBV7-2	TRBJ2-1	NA	CASSLSTGQFF	TGTGCCAGCAGCCTGAGTACGGGGCAGTTCTTC
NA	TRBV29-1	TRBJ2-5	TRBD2	CSVEVGGQETQYF	TGCAGCGTTGAAGTCGGGGGGCAAGAGACCCAGTACTTC
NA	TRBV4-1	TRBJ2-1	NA	CASSQVGTRRNNEQFF	TGCGCCAGCAGCCAAGTTGGGACAAGGCGGAACAATGAGCAGTTCTTC
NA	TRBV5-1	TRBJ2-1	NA	CASSYPPPSPSYNEQFF	TGCGCCAGCAGCTACCCCCCCCCTAGCCCCTCCTACAATGAGCAGTTCTTC
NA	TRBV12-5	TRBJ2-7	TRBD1	CASGLVPTGHYEQYF	TGTGCTAGTGGTTTGGTCCCGACAGGGCACTACGAGCAGTACTTC